Listed below are T cell receptor beta chains from one sample, sequenced in a study of T cell repertoires and HLA-DP antigens. Some clones are missing from TCRdb's copy, which holds only in-frame ones; the method was immunoSEQ multiplex PCR. The table shows about 89,000 clones, with roughly 86% occurring only once. For these TCRs, the target antigens are not known. The sequencing input was CD4+ T cells from PBMCs. These receptors all come from a man in his fifties in good health and CMV-seronegative. Each CDR3 is given with its conserved first and last residue. A D gene is named only where the DNA matches it firmly. Expanded clones get a size class; other rows say once, few or many, or leave the size out.

clone size: -
D gene: TRBD1
V gene: TRBV6-1
J gene: TRBJ2-3
CDR3 protein: CASRDRVATQYF
CDR3 DNA: TGTGCCAGCAGAGACAGGGTTGCTACGCAGTATTTT

clone size: few
D gene: TRBD1
V gene: TRBV6-6
J gene: TRBJ2-7
CDR3 protein: CASRRGRIYEQYF
CDR3 DNA: TGTGCCAGCAGGAGGGGGCGCATATACGAGCAGTACTTC

clone size: -
D gene: TRBD2
V gene: TRBV4-2
J gene: TRBJ2-5
CDR3 protein: CASSQVGGMRLAGRQETQYF
CDR3 DNA: TGTGCCAGCAGCCAAGTCGGGGGCATGAGGCTAGCGGGGCGACAAGAGACCCAGTACTTC

clone size: -
D gene: TRBD1
V gene: TRBV18
J gene: TRBJ1-3
CDR3 protein: CASSDGQGRSGNTIYF
CDR3 DNA: TGTGCCAGCTCAGACGGACAGGGTCGCTCTGGAAACACCATATATTTT

clone size: -
D gene: TRBD1
V gene: TRBV28
J gene: TRBJ2-7
CDR3 protein: CASSVIQGSSYEQYF
CDR3 DNA: TGTGCCAGCAGCGTCATACAGGGGAGCTCCTACGAGCAGTACTTC

clone size: few
D gene: TRBD1
V gene: TRBV19
J gene: TRBJ2-4
CDR3 protein: CASSVGGTGGIQYF
CDR3 DNA: TGTGCCAGTAGTGTTGGAGGGACAGGGGGCATTCAGTACTTC

clone size: -
D gene: -
V gene: TRBV30
J gene: TRBJ1-2
CDR3 protein: CAWKPRGRERGYTF
CDR3 DNA: TGTGCCTGGAAGCCGAGGGGCAGAGAGAGGGGCTACACCTTC

clone size: -
D gene: -
V gene: TRBV6-5
J gene: TRBJ2-7
CDR3 protein: CASSYSRGRSSEQYF
CDR3 DNA: TGTGCCAGCAGTTACTCTCGGGGGAGGAGTTCGGAGCAGTACTTC

clone size: -
D gene: TRBD1
V gene: TRBV16
J gene: TRBJ2-5
CDR3 protein: CASSQGQAETQYF
CDR3 DNA: TGTGCCAGCAGCCAAGGACAGGCAGAGACCCAGTACTTC

clone size: -
D gene: -
V gene: TRBV11-2
J gene: TRBJ2-7
CDR3 protein: CASSLSWEVREQYF
CDR3 DNA: TGTGCCAGCAGCTTATCGTGGGAGGTACGCGAGCAGTACTTC

clone size: -
D gene: TRBD2
V gene: TRBV5-1
J gene: TRBJ2-5
CDR3 protein: CASSLDGPGGQETQYF
CDR3 DNA: TGCGCCAGCAGCTTGGATGGACCGGGGGGGCAGGAGACCCAGTACTTC

clone size: -
D gene: TRBD2
V gene: TRBV6-4
J gene: TRBJ2-1
CDR3 protein: CASSDSGRGVANEQFF
CDR3 DNA: TGTGCCAGCAGTGACTCGGGGCGGGGGGTGGCCAATGAGCAGTTCTTC

clone size: -
D gene: TRBD2
V gene: TRBV28
J gene: TRBJ2-7
CDR3 protein: CASYSGSSYEQYF
CDR3 DNA: TGTGCCAGCTATAGCGGGAGCAGCTACGAGCAGTACTTC

clone size: -
D gene: -
V gene: TRBV6-1
J gene: TRBJ1-2
CDR3 protein: CASSERTDYGYTF
CDR3 DNA: TGTGCCAGCAGTGAGAGGACAGATTATGGCTACACCTTC

clone size: -
D gene: -
V gene: TRBV25-1
J gene: TRBJ1-1
CDR3 protein: CASSEFGRVNTEAFF
CDR3 DNA: TGTGCCAGCAGTGAATTTGGCAGGGTGAACACTGAAGCTTTCTTT

clone size: -
D gene: TRBD1
V gene: TRBV5-4
J gene: TRBJ2-3
CDR3 protein: CASSPGGAQHTQYF
CDR3 DNA: TGTGCCAGCAGCCCAGGGGGCGCGCAACATACGCAGTATTTT

clone size: -
D gene: TRBD2
V gene: TRBV4-3
J gene: TRBJ2-1
CDR3 protein: CASSQDDPSGISYNEQFF
CDR3 DNA: TGCGCCAGCAGCCAAGATGATCCTAGCGGAATCTCCTACAATGAGCAGTTCTTC

clone size: -
D gene: -
V gene: TRBV30
J gene: TRBJ2-7
CDR3 protein: CACMTVTYEQYF
CDR3 DNA: TGTGCCTGTATGACCGTAACCTACGAGCAGTACTTC

clone size: -
D gene: TRBD2
V gene: TRBV7-2
J gene: TRBJ2-5
CDR3 protein: CASSISGRRETQYF
CDR3 DNA: TGTGCCAGCAGCATCAGCGGGAGGCGAGAGACCCAGTACTTC

clone size: -
D gene: TRBD1
V gene: TRBV5-1
J gene: TRBJ1-2
CDR3 protein: CASSSGQGAIYGYTF
CDR3 DNA: TGCGCCAGCAGCTCCGGACAGGGGGCAATCTATGGCTACACCTTC

clone size: -
D gene: TRBD1
V gene: TRBV30
J gene: TRBJ1-4
CDR3 protein: CAWSRQGINEKLFF
CDR3 DNA: TGTGCCTGGAGTCGACAGGGTATTAATGAAAAACTGTTTTTT

clone size: -
D gene: -
V gene: TRBV11-2
J gene: TRBJ1-6
CDR3 protein: CASSSSRVGNSPLHF
CDR3 DNA: TGTGCCAGCAGCTCGTCCAGGGTTGGGAATTCACCCCTCCACTTT

clone size: -
D gene: TRBD2
V gene: TRBV7-6
J gene: TRBJ2-3
CDR3 protein: CASSPLAGGTDTQYF
CDR3 DNA: TGTGCCAGCAGCCCATTAGCGGGGGGCACAGATACGCAGTATTTT

clone size: -
D gene: -
V gene: TRBV6-6
J gene: TRBJ1-1
CDR3 protein: CASRKTASGMNTEAFF
CDR3 DNA: TGTGCCAGCAGAAAGACTGCATCGGGCATGAACACTGAAGCTTTCTTT

clone size: few
D gene: TRBD1
V gene: TRBV28
J gene: TRBJ2-1
CDR3 protein: CASSLPAGGSNEQFF
CDR3 DNA: TGTGCCAGCAGTTTACCGGCAGGGGGATCAAATGAGCAGTTCTTC

clone size: -
D gene: -
V gene: TRBV7-2
J gene: TRBJ2-2
CDR3 protein: CASSLWDGNTGELFF
CDR3 DNA: TGTGCCAGCAGCTTATGGGACGGAAACACCGGGGAGCTGTTTTTT

clone size: -
D gene: -
V gene: TRBV7-3
J gene: TRBJ2-7
CDR3 protein: CASSQPGSEEQYF
CDR3 DNA: TGTGCCAGCAGTCAACCGGGCTCGGAAGAGCAGTACTTC

clone size: few
D gene: -
V gene: TRBV7-2
J gene: TRBJ2-5
CDR3 protein: CASSLGRGAETQYF
CDR3 DNA: TGTGCCAGCAGCTTAGGCCGGGGGGCGGAGACCCAGTACTTC

clone size: -
D gene: TRBD2
V gene: TRBV10-2
J gene: TRBJ2-7
CDR3 protein: CASSETSGRYEQYF
CDR3 DNA: TGCGCCAGCAGTGAGACTAGCGGGAGATACGAGCAGTACTTC

clone size: few
D gene: TRBD1
V gene: TRBV4-1
J gene: TRBJ2-3
CDR3 protein: CASSQGPRTGVADTQYF
CDR3 DNA: TGCGCCAGCAGCCAAGGCCCGAGGACAGGGGTAGCGGATACGCAGTATTTT

clone size: -
D gene: -
V gene: TRBV6-5
J gene: TRBJ1-5
CDR3 protein: CASSYGTGQPQHF
CDR3 DNA: TGTGCCAGCAGTTACGGGACTGGGCAGCCCCAGCATTTT

clone size: -
D gene: TRBD1
V gene: TRBV19
J gene: TRBJ2-1
CDR3 protein: CASSRRDRGLGEQFF
CDR3 DNA: TGTGCCAGTAGTCGGCGGGACAGGGGGCTGGGTGAGCAGTTCTTC

clone size: -
D gene: -
V gene: TRBV7-2
J gene: TRBJ2-6
CDR3 protein: CASSLGGHRNSGANVLTF
CDR3 DNA: TGTGCCAGCAGCTTAGGAGGACACCGGAACTCTGGGGCCAACGTCCTGACTTTC